A selection of T cell receptor beta chains follows, all from one sample in a study of radiotherapy plus CTLA-4 blockade in lung cancer. Sequenced by immunoSEQ multiplex PCR; TCRdb stores in-frame clones only, minus some. The profile covers approximately 40,000 clones, with 70% to 90% appearing a single time and 20% to 25% taken by the ten largest. The sequences come from peripheral blood, collected from a patient treated with radiotherapy plus ipilimumab. These receptors originate from a human donor with non-small cell lung cancer whose response to radiotherapy plus ipilimumab could not be evaluated. The CDR3 runs from the conserved cysteine through the conserved F or W. The D gene is left open where the match is weak. Clone sizes are given selectively: once, few, many, or a class where the clone is expanded.

few 17 TRBD2 TRBJ2-1 TRBV11-2 CASSFRGGSGAYNEQFF TGTGCCAGCAGCTTTCGGGGGGGGTCAGGGGCCTACAATGAGCAGTTCTTC
. 16 TRBD1 TRBJ1-5 TRBV10-3 CAISESGGGQGQPQHF TGTGCCATCAGTGAGTCAGGAGGGGGCCAAGGTCAGCCCCAGCATTTT
. 14 . TRBJ1-2 TRBV4-3 CASSQSLGIGVYTF TGCGCCAGCAGCCAATCCCTGGGAATCGGGGTCTACACCTTC
. 13 . TRBJ2-6 TRBV5-4 CASSLDRANVLTF TGTGCCAGCAGCTTGGATAGGGCCAACGTCCTGACTTTC
. 13 . TRBJ1-2 TRBV10-1 CASSSVRNYGYTF TGCGCCAGCAGTTCGGTTCGGAACTATGGCTACACCTTC
. 15 . TRBJ2-1 TRBV5-5 CASSLDDRFAREQFF TGTGCCAGCAGCCTGGATGACAGGTTTGCCCGGGAGCAGTTCTTC
. 14 . TRBJ2-5 TRBV4-1 CASSQDGGKETQYF TGCGCCAGCAGCCAAGATGGCGGGAAAGAGACCCAGTACTTC
. 14 . TRBJ2-5 TRBV5-1 CASSTGSGWETQYF TGCGCCAGCTCCACGGGCAGCGGATGGGAGACCCAGTACTTC
once 14 . TRBJ1-1 TRBV10-3 CAIRGTGLDTEAFF TGTGCCATCAGGGGAACAGGGCTAGACACTGAAGCTTTCTTT
. 13 . TRBJ2-3 TRBV10-3 CATTGRSTDTQYF TGTGCCACCACAGGCCGGAGCACAGATACGCAGTATTTT
. 12 . TRBJ1-5 TRBV5-6 CASSSRGQPQHF TGTGCCAGCAGCTCAAGGGGTCAGCCCCAGCATTTT
once 18 . TRBJ2-3 TRBV7-6 CASSAICEPPVGTDTQYF TGTGCCAGCAGCGCAATTTGTGAGCCCCCGGTGGGCACAGATACGCAGTATTTT
. 15 . TRBJ1-3 TRBV11-2 CASSSPRGSGNTIYF TGTGCCAGCAGCTCGCCCCGGGGTTCTGGAAACACCATATATTTT
. 14 . TRBJ1-4 TRBV6-1 CASSVGRPNEKLFF TGTGCCAGCAGTGTGGGCAGACCTAATGAAAAACTGTTTTTT
. 16 TRBD2 TRBJ2-5 TRBV9 CASSPPASGTVETQYF TGTGCCAGCAGCCCCCCCGCTAGCGGGACCGTGGAGACCCAGTACTTC
. 13 . TRBJ1-1 TRBV7-9 CASTPERNTEAFF TGTGCCAGCACCCCAGAAAGGAACACTGAAGCTTTCTTT